The 29 T cell receptor beta chains in this list originate from one sample, sequenced in a study of T cells in Graves' hyperthyroidism and ophthalmopathy (dated by TCRdb to the late 2010s). The library was made by multiplex PCR. TCRdb shows the sequencer as Illumina HiSeq 2000. Amplification of TCR beta CDR3 regions was carried out from RNA transcripts. For the first round of RT-PCR on the TCR CDR3, the HTBI primer set was used together with the Qiagen OneStep RT-PCR kit. The public sequencing data were trimmed at Q25 with fastp and processed into clonotypes with MiXCR by TCRdb, which kept only in-frame beta chains. Every CDR3 protein is listed once, alongside the most common genes and DNA of its rows. Across this sample there are fewer than 350,000 distinct CDR3 sequences, with roughly 19% seen only once. The top ten constitute under 45% of the sample. Sequencing was done on a sample of blood. Receptor source: a man in his forties or fifties with Graves' ophthalmopathy.

This clonotype has at least ten counts. The rearrangement uses TRBV13 and TRBJ2-7; 8 bases are shared with TRBD2. V trimming: 10 bases; J trimming: 2 bases; junction bases outside the gene matches: 13. Germline CDR1 is PRHDT and CDR2 is FYEKMQ (reference sequence). This CDR3 comprises 15 residues. The CDR3, as DNA: TGTGCCACCCGGGAGGGTGGGGGCCGAACCTACGAGCAGTACTTC. Amino acids: CATREGGGRTYEQYF.

At least ten counts were recorded for this clonotype. V and J are TRBV6-2 or TRBV6-3 and TRBJ2-2, with 9 bases lining up with TRBD1. Germline CDR1 is MNHEY and CDR2 is SVGEGT. V lost 4 bases and J lost 4; bases outside the gene matches: 7. This CDR3 is built from 16 residues. CDR3 sequence reads: CASSFRDRAGTGELFF. The CDR3 region has the DNA TGTGCCAGCAGTTTCCGGGACAGGGCGGGCACCGGGGAGCTGTTTTTT.

V gene TRBV28 combines with J gene TRBJ2-5; the D gene is possibly TRBD1 (6 bases). The V gene lost 6 bases and the J gene lost 7 bases, with 15 bases spanning the gap. CDR1 and CDR2 (germline): MDHEN, SYDVKM. This CDR3 contains 13 residues. In DNA form, the CDR3 reads TGTGCCAGCAGAACCCAGGGGCATAGGACCCAGTACTTC. Translated, it gives CASRTQGHRTQYF.

The chain employs TRBV10-2 and TRBJ1-2, with unresolved D. Per germline, CDR1 WSHSY and CDR2 SAAADI. V gave up 0 bases and J gave up 4 bases, with 12 bases separating them. This CDR3 has 15 amino acids. CDR3 sequence (DNA): TGCGCCAGCAGTGAGTCGGAAGGAGGTGGCTATGGCTACACCTTC. Translation gives CASSESEGGGYGYTF.

This clonotype appeared many times. The chain has TRBV2 and TRBJ2-1, with a tentative D call TRBD2 (5 bases). The CDR3 runs 14 residues. Trimming took 6 bases from V and 7 from J, leaving 16 bases between them. From germline, CDR1 is SNHLY and CDR2 FYNNEI. The CDR3 here is CASRTRVVWNEQFF. CDR3 nucleotide sequence: TGTGCCAGCAGAACTAGAGTGGTCTGGAATGAGCAGTTCTTC.

The V and J genes are TRBV28 and TRBJ2-5; tentative D call: TRBD2 (5 bases). The CDR3 runs 12 residues. CDR1 and CDR2 from the germline V gene are MDHEN and SYDVKM. V was cut by 7 bases and J by 5 bases, with 11 bases left in between. In DNA, the CDR3 is TGTGCCAGCACCCGGGAAGGGGAGACCCAGTACTTC. It translates to CASTREGETQYF. Using reference TRBV28 and TRBJ2-5 for the parts outside the CDR3, the full variable domain is DVKVTQSSRYLVKRTGEKVFLECVQDMDHENMFWYRQDPGLGLRLIYFSYDVKMKEKGDIPEGYSVSREKKERFSLILESASTNQTSMYLCASTREGETQYFGPGTRLLVL.

CDR3 DNA sequence: TGCAGCGTGGTCTCGAACACCGGGGAGCTGTTTTTT. Encoded protein: CSVVSNTGELFF. The chain is built from TRBV29-1 and TRBJ2-2, with no clear D. The CDR3 is 12 residues long. Trimming pared 6 bases from V and 0 bases from J, leaving 5 bases between. The germline V gene has CDR1 SQVTM and CDR2 ANQGSEA.

This clonotype came up many times. The CDR3 loop reads CAWSVRSGSEQFF. In DNA form, the CDR3 reads TGTGCCTGGAGTGTACGGAGCGGTAGTGAGCAGTTCTTC. The chain carries TRBV30 and TRBJ2-1; a possible D gene is TRBD2 (5 bases). Germline V lookup: CDR1 GTSNPN, CDR2 SVGIG (reference sequence). The CDR3 spans 13 residues. Trimming cost V 0 bases and J 9 bases, with 12 bases left between them.

J is TRBJ2-1 and V is TRBV7-9, with D possibly TRBD1 on 5 matching bases. The V end lost 0 bases, the J end lost 4 bases, and 22 bases lay between the germline ends. Germline V gene lookup returns CDR1 SEHNR and CDR2 FQNEAQ (reference sequence). This CDR3 has 19 residues. This CDR3 reads CASSLAPPRAAGAYNEQFF. Here the CDR3 DNA reads TGTGCCAGCAGCTTAGCACCTCCCAGAGCAGCTGGGGCTTACAATGAGCAGTTCTTC.

This clonotype showed up just a few times. The V and J genes are TRBV9 and TRBJ2-5; 9 bases are shared with TRBD2. This CDR3 spans 16 amino acids. V was pared by 3 bases and J by 1 base, with 7 bases of the junction left unmatched. CDR1 is SGDLS and CDR2 is YYNGEE in the germline V gene. The CDR3 is CASSATSGHLQETQYF. CDR3 in DNA: TGTGCCAGCAGCGCTACTAGCGGGCACCTCCAAGAGACCCAGTACTTC.

This clonotype was counted many times. The gene calls are TRBV12-3 or TRBV12-4 and TRBJ2-3, with D perhaps matching TRBD2 (5 bases). The V end was cut by 6 bases, the J end by 0 bases, with 13 bases between. This CDR3 has 15 amino acids. The CDR3 region has the DNA TGTGCCAGCAGCCTTTGGGGAGAGAGCACAGATACGCAGTATTTT. It is translated as CASSLWGESTDTQYF.

This clonotype was observed a handful of times. This chain uses TRBV7-9 with TRBJ2-2, with 7 bases lining up with TRBD1. Germline V lookup: CDR1 SEHNR, CDR2 FQNEAQ (reference sequence). Losses at the gene ends were 5 bases for V and 4 bases for J; bases not matched to a gene: 22. This CDR3 spans 20 amino acids. The CDR3 nucleotides read TGTGCCAGCAGCCCTCGGCCAAACACCGGGACAGCTCAATTCACCGGGGAGCTGTTTTTT. Amino acid sequence: CASSPRPNTGTAQFTGELFF.

As regards this clonotype: The junction does not match germline at one end; this may be a read error. The chain combines TRBV27 with TRBJ2-6; no clear D gene. This CDR3 spans 17 amino acids. Looked up from germline, CDR1 is MNHEY and CDR2 is SMNVEV (reference sequence). CDR3 sequence: CASSPGSRFSRANALTF. CDR3 DNA sequence: TGTGCCAGCAGCCCAGGCAGTCGTTTCTCTCGGGCCAACGCCCTGACTTTC. Together with reference TRBV27 and TRBJ2-6, the CDR3 gives the full variable domain: EAQVTQNPRYLITVTGKKLTVTCSQNMNHEYMSWYRQDPGLGLRQIYYSMNVEVTDKGDVPEGYKVSRKEKRNFPLILESPSPNQTSLYFCASSPGSRFSRANALTFGAGSRLTVL.

The chain links TRBV10-3 to TRBJ1-1; tentatively, D is TRBD1 (5 bases). Germline loops: CDR1 ENHRY, CDR2 SYGVKD. The CDR3 length is 15 residues. Trimming removed 8 bases at V and 1 base at J, with 17 bases between. The CDR3 protein is CAIARARGSNTEAFF. The CDR3 nucleotides read TGTGCCATCGCCCGAGCGAGGGGTTCGAACACTGAAGCTTTCTTT.

There are a few counts of this clonotype. This chain links TRBV6-1 with TRBJ2-3; D gene uncertain. This CDR3 is 11 amino acids long. Per germline, CDR1 MNHNS and CDR2 SASEGT. Trimming pared 7 bases from V and 3 bases from J, leaving 5 bases between. The CDR3 region is CASTATDTQYF. The CDR3 region has the DNA TGTGCCAGCACCGCAACAGATACGCAGTATTTT.

This clonotype was seen a handful of times. In DNA, the CDR3 is TGTGCCTGGAGCCTAGGGGGGGCATCTGGAAACACCATATATTTT. It codes for CAWSLGGASGNTIYF. The V call is TRBV30, the J call TRBJ1-3, with D possibly TRBD1 on 6 matching bases. Germline CDR1 is GTSNPN and CDR2 is SVGIG (reference sequence). The CDR3 length is 15 residues. Trimming removed 3 bases at V and 1 base at J, with 13 bases between.

This sequence joins TRBV14 and TRBJ2-7, with a possible D match to TRBD1 (6 bases). Trimming left V 6 bases short and J 3 bases short, with 15 bases between. The CDR3 extends over 14 amino acids. Germline V gene data show CDR1 as SGHDN and CDR2 as FVKESK. DNA of the CDR3: TGTGCCAGCAGTCCTCCGGGACACCTCTACGAGCAGTACTTC. Its protein product is CASSPPGHLYEQYF.

This clonotype was counted many times. This rearrangement joins TRBV5-1 to TRBJ1-2, with 10 bases lining up with TRBD1. The CDR3 consists of 14 residues. V lost 4 bases, J lost 4 bases, and 4 bases stayed unmatched. The germline CDR1 and CDR2 sequences are SGHRS and YFSETQ. CDR3 residues: CASSRDRGVYGYTF. The CDR3 DNA follows: TGCGCCAGCAGCCGGGACAGGGGCGTCTATGGCTACACCTTC.

This clonotype was counted a few times. This rearrangement joins TRBV5-1 to TRBJ1-2; TRBD1 matches at 9 bases. J lost 1 base, V lost 3 bases, and 4 bases had no gene match. The CDR3 sequence is 15 residues long. Germline CDR1 SGHRS, CDR2 YFSETQ. The CDR3 DNA sequence: TGCGCCAGCAGCTGGGGACAGGGTGGTAACTATGGCTACACCTTC. This encodes CASSWGQGGNYGYTF.

The chain links TRBV20-1 to TRBJ1-4, with D perhaps TRBD1 (6 bases). V gave up 5 bases and J gave up 1 base, with 8 bases separating them. Germline CDR1 is DFQATT and CDR2 is SNEGSKA (reference sequence). CDR3 length equals 13 residues. The CDR3 is CSAGTLTNEKLFF. In DNA, the CDR3 is TGCAGTGCTGGGACACTAACTAATGAAAAACTGTTTTTT.

The chain combines TRBV20-1 with TRBJ2-1; TRBD2 matches at 12 bases. Trimming cost V 1 base and J 4 bases; bases outside gene matches: 8. CDR3 length equals 17 residues. Germline values: CDR1 DFQATT, CDR2 SNEGSKA (reference sequence). The CDR3 DNA is TGCAGTGCTAGAGGCCAACTAGCGGGAGGACGGTACAATGAGCAGTTCTTC. It specifies CSARGQLAGGRYNEQFF.

This clonotype has at least ten counts. The chain is built from TRBV20-1 and TRBJ2-1; 10 nucleotides align to TRBD2. Germline lookup yields CDR1 DFQATT and CDR2 SNEGSKA (reference sequence). The CDR3 has 15 residues. With 1 base clipped from V and 4 bases from J, the junction kept 4 bases outside the gene matches. The CDR3 region has the DNA TGCAGTGCTAGAGGCCCTAGCGGGAGTTACAATGAGCAGTTCTTC. As protein: CSARGPSGSYNEQFF.

This chain connects TRBV6-1 to TRBJ2-7, with TRBD1 identical over 7 bases. The V gene's germline CDR1 is MNHNS and CDR2 SASEGT. This CDR3 is 14 amino acids long. V dropped 6 bases and J dropped 6; count of bases not matched to a gene: 11. The CDR3 spells CASRRMDRFGEQYF. The CDR3 region has the DNA TGTGCCAGCAGACGGATGGACAGGTTCGGCGAGCAGTACTTC.

This clonotype was detected ten times or more. The gene calls are TRBV20-1 and TRBJ2-5; D possibly uses TRBD1 or TRBD2 (5 bases each). Looked up from germline, CDR1 is DFQATT and CDR2 is SNEGSKA (reference sequence). This CDR3 contains 12 residues. Trimming took 5 bases from V and 5 from J, leaving 12 bases between them. CDR3 protein: CSAWGRGETQYF. As DNA, the CDR3 is TGCAGTGCTTGGGGCAGAGGGGAGACCCAGTACTTC.

This clonotype was counted ten times or more. The CDR3 nucleotides are TGTGCCACCAGCAGAGATAACGCAGGGGGCCAAGAGACCCAGTACTTC. It codes for CATSRDNAGGQETQYF. The J gene is TRBJ2-5, the V gene TRBV15; TRBD1 matches 7 bases. V trimming: 0 bases; J trimming: 1 base; junction bases outside the gene matches: 5. CDR1 LNHNV and CDR2 YYDKDF come from the germline V gene (reference sequence). The CDR3 covers 16 residues.

This clonotype has just a few counts. Germline and junction disagree at one end, which may indicate a read error. The genes are TRBV28 and TRBJ2-5; 15 bases match TRBD2. The germline gives CDR1 MDHEN, CDR2 SYDVKM. CDR3 size: 16 residues. DNA for the CDR3: TGTGCCAGCAGCCCCGGACTAGCGGGAGGGCAAGAGGCCCAGTACTTC. Translating it yields CASSPGLAGGQEAQYF.

This rearrangement joins TRBV6-1 to TRBJ1-1; the D is unclear. Trimming shortened V by 5 bases and J by 4 bases, and 17 bases separated the two germline ends. The germline gives CDR1 MNHNS, CDR2 SASEGT. This CDR3 has 15 residues. This chain's CDR3 is CASSSSKSSSTEAFF. DNA for the CDR3: TGTGCCAGCAGTTCTTCAAAGTCTTCTAGCACTGAAGCTTTCTTT.

V is TRBV20-1 and J is TRBJ2-1, with 8 bases lining up with TRBD2. This CDR3 has 16 residues. Germline values: CDR1 DFQATT, CDR2 SNEGSKA (reference sequence). Germline trimming cut 5 bases from V and 0 bases from J; bases unmatched to any gene: 9. The CDR3 reads CSARSERESSYNEQFF. The CDR3 DNA is TGCAGTGCTCGGTCCGAGCGGGAGAGCTCCTACAATGAGCAGTTCTTC.

The chain combines TRBV7-9 with TRBJ1-6; TRBD1 is a possible D gene (6 bases). The V gene lost 5 bases and the J gene lost 8 bases, with 22 bases spanning the gap. This CDR3 comprises 17 residues. Germline assignment: CDR1 SEHNR and CDR2 FQNEAQ (reference sequence). Written as DNA, the CDR3 is TGTGCCAGCAGCCCAGAGGGTTTTGGGTCAGGGGATTCACCCCTCCACTTT. Its protein is CASSPEGFGSGDSPLHF. Looking up the rest from reference TRBV7-9 and TRBJ1-6 gives the full variable domain: DTGVSQNPRHKITKRGQNVTFRCDPISEHNRLYWYRQTLGQGPEFLTYFQNEAQLEKSRLLSDRFSAERPKGSFSTLEIQRTEQGDSAMYLCASSPEGFGSGDSPLHFGNGTRLTVT.